Listed below are T cell receptor beta chains from one sample, sequenced in a study of identifying expanded T cells in peripheral blood. The repertoire was sequenced with immunoSEQ multiplex PCR; TCRdb's copy has only in-frame clones and lacks some. The sample has 100,000 or so clones; around 88% are singletons. Sequencing was carried out using blood. All receptors derive from a person aged 18 to 70 in good health. The CDR3 runs from the conserved cysteine through the conserved F or W. The D gene is left open where the match is weak. Not every row has a clone size; where given, it reads once, few, many or a size class.

D gene: -
J gene: TRBJ2-1
V gene: TRBV13
clone size: -
CDR3 protein: CASSFGRVAGPNEQFF
CDR3 DNA: TGTGCCAGCAGCTTTGGCCGCGTCGCGGGGCCCAATGAGCAGTTCTTC

D gene: -
J gene: TRBJ1-6
V gene: TRBV5-4
clone size: many
CDR3 protein: CASSQEGVTYNSPLHF
CDR3 DNA: TGTGCCAGCAGCCAGGAGGGGGTAACCTATAATTCACCCCTCCACTTT

D gene: -
J gene: TRBJ2-7
V gene: TRBV2
clone size: -
CDR3 protein: CASRDPQGGPWEQYF
CDR3 DNA: TGTGCCAGCAGGGACCCTCAGGGGGGGCCTTGGGAGCAGTACTTC

D gene: -
J gene: TRBJ2-3
V gene: TRBV2
clone size: -
CDR3 protein: CASRDGQTDTQYF
CDR3 DNA: TGTGCCAGCAGGGATGGACAGACAGATACGCAGTATTTT

D gene: TRBD2
J gene: TRBJ2-7
V gene: TRBV11-2
clone size: -
CDR3 protein: CASSQPGLRYEQYF
CDR3 DNA: TGTGCCAGCAGCCAACCGGGACTACGATACGAGCAGTACTTC

D gene: -
J gene: TRBJ1-1
V gene: TRBV29-1
clone size: once
CDR3 protein: CAVIDTRGNTEAFF
CDR3 DNA: TGCGCCGTTATAGACACGAGGGGGAACACTGAAGCTTTCTTT

D gene: TRBD2
J gene: TRBJ2-1
V gene: TRBV18
clone size: -
CDR3 protein: CASSQFSSGGRNEQFF
CDR3 DNA: TGTGCCAGCTCACAATTTTCTAGCGGGGGAAGGAATGAGCAGTTCTTC

D gene: -
J gene: TRBJ2-7
V gene: TRBV14
clone size: -
CDR3 protein: CASSRHLSYEQYF
CDR3 DNA: TGTGCCAGCAGCCGACACCTCTCCTACGAGCAGTACTTC

D gene: TRBD2
J gene: TRBJ2-1
V gene: TRBV12-5
clone size: -
CDR3 protein: CASGLEASGWFGQFF
CDR3 DNA: TGTGCTAGTGGTTTAGAAGCTAGCGGGTGGTTTGGGCAGTTCTTC

D gene: -
J gene: TRBJ2-7
V gene: TRBV27
clone size: -
CDR3 protein: CASSLSIPPHEQYF
CDR3 DNA: TGTGCCAGCAGTTTATCGATACCCCCACACGAGCAGTACTTC

D gene: -
J gene: TRBJ1-3
V gene: TRBV18
clone size: -
CDR3 protein: CASSPAAGNTIYF
CDR3 DNA: TGTGCCAGCTCACCGGCGGCTGGAAACACCATATATTTT

D gene: -
J gene: TRBJ1-2
V gene: TRBV2
clone size: -
CDR3 protein: CAILMGTLGGYTF
CDR3 DNA: TGTGCCATCCTGATGGGGACGCTGGGAGGCTACACCTTC

D gene: TRBD2
J gene: TRBJ2-1
V gene: TRBV19
clone size: few
CDR3 protein: CASSQLGGGEQFF
CDR3 DNA: TGTGCCAGTAGCCAACTGGGGGGGGGTGAGCAGTTCTTC

D gene: TRBD1
J gene: TRBJ1-4
V gene: TRBV7-6
clone size: -
CDR3 protein: CASSSRGRTGEKLFF
CDR3 DNA: TGTGCCAGCAGCTCCAGGGGGCGCACGGGTGAAAAACTGTTTTTT

D gene: TRBD2
J gene: TRBJ2-5
V gene: TRBV5-1
clone size: -
CDR3 protein: CASSLGPAGAEETQYF
CDR3 DNA: TGCGCCAGCAGCTTGGGCCCAGCGGGGGCGGAAGAGACCCAGTACTTC

D gene: TRBD1
J gene: TRBJ1-5
V gene: TRBV7-9
clone size: medium-sized
CDR3 protein: CASSSQGAGQPQHF
CDR3 DNA: TGTGCCAGCAGCTCTCAGGGGGCCGGTCAGCCCCAGCATTTT

D gene: -
J gene: TRBJ1-1
V gene: TRBV4-3
clone size: -
CDR3 protein: CASSLQLNTEAFF
CDR3 DNA: TGCGCCAGCAGCCTACAACTGAACACTGAAGCTTTCTTT

D gene: -
J gene: TRBJ1-1
V gene: TRBV5-4
clone size: -
CDR3 protein: CASSLGAGGPNTEAFF
CDR3 DNA: TGTGCCAGCAGCTTGGGGGCTGGGGGGCCGAACACTGAAGCTTTCTTT

D gene: -
J gene: TRBJ1-2
V gene: TRBV4-3
clone size: -
CDR3 protein: CASSQGQASGVNYGYTF
CDR3 DNA: TGCGCCAGCAGCCAAGGGCAGGCGTCAGGGGTTAACTATGGCTACACCTTC

D gene: -
J gene: TRBJ1-2
V gene: TRBV2
clone size: few
CDR3 protein: CASKRGALGYTF
CDR3 DNA: TGTGCCAGCAAGCGTGGGGCGTTGGGCTACACCTTC

D gene: TRBD1
J gene: TRBJ2-7
V gene: TRBV5-1
clone size: few
CDR3 protein: CASSLEGTVGYEQYF
CDR3 DNA: TGCGCCAGCAGCTTGGAGGGGACAGTCGGCTACGAGCAGTACTTC

D gene: -
J gene: TRBJ1-5
V gene: TRBV30
clone size: -
CDR3 protein: CAWSISRGQPQHF
CDR3 DNA: TGTGCCTGGAGTATAAGCAGGGGTCAGCCCCAGCATTTT

D gene: -
J gene: TRBJ1-1
V gene: TRBV6-5
clone size: -
CDR3 protein: CASWTVNTEAFF
CDR3 DNA: TGTGCCAGCTGGACGGTGAACACTGAAGCTTTCTTT

D gene: TRBD2
J gene: TRBJ2-2
V gene: TRBV29-1
clone size: -
CDR3 protein: CSVEPMGTSEGTGELFF
CDR3 DNA: TGCAGCGTTGAACCCATGGGGACTAGCGAGGGCACCGGGGAGCTGTTTTTT

D gene: -
J gene: TRBJ2-2
V gene: TRBV5-1
clone size: -
CDR3 protein: CASSLTWDGELFF
CDR3 DNA: TGCGCCAGCAGCTTGACATGGGACGGGGAGCTGTTTTTT

D gene: -
J gene: TRBJ1-1
V gene: TRBV14
clone size: -
CDR3 protein: CASSQEHLRTEAFF
CDR3 DNA: TGTGCCAGCAGCCAAGAACACCTCAGGACTGAAGCTTTCTTT

D gene: TRBD1
J gene: TRBJ1-2
V gene: TRBV19
clone size: -
CDR3 protein: CASSITPPDREYGYTF
CDR3 DNA: TGTGCCAGTAGTATAACCCCTCCAGACAGGGAATATGGCTACACCTTC

D gene: -
J gene: TRBJ2-1
V gene: TRBV5-1
clone size: -
CDR3 protein: CASSFGLYRETPGYNEQFF
CDR3 DNA: TGCGCCAGCAGCTTCGGGTTGTACAGAGAAACGCCGGGCTACAATGAGCAGTTCTTC

D gene: -
J gene: TRBJ2-1
V gene: TRBV30
clone size: -
CDR3 protein: CAWSGGNTNNEQFF
CDR3 DNA: TGTGCCTGGAGCGGGGGCAACACCAACAATGAGCAGTTCTTC

D gene: -
J gene: TRBJ1-5
V gene: TRBV7-9
clone size: once
CDR3 protein: CASSGTGFYSNQPQHF
CDR3 DNA: TGTGCCAGCAGCGGAACGGGGTTTTATAGCAATCAGCCCCAGCATTTT

D gene: TRBD1
J gene: TRBJ2-3
V gene: TRBV5-6
clone size: -
CDR3 protein: CASSLGTGTTDTQYF
CDR3 DNA: TGTGCCAGCAGCTTAGGGACAGGGACCACAGATACGCAGTATTTT

D gene: TRBD1
J gene: TRBJ2-2
V gene: TRBV4-1
clone size: -
CDR3 protein: CASSQWGQGWSGELFF
CDR3 DNA: TGCGCCAGCAGCCAATGGGGACAGGGGTGGAGCGGGGAGCTGTTTTTT

D gene: -
J gene: TRBJ2-5
V gene: TRBV7-9
clone size: -
CDR3 protein: CASSWGEPVRETQYF
CDR3 DNA: TGTGCCAGCAGCTGGGGTGAGCCTGTTCGTGAGACCCAGTACTTC